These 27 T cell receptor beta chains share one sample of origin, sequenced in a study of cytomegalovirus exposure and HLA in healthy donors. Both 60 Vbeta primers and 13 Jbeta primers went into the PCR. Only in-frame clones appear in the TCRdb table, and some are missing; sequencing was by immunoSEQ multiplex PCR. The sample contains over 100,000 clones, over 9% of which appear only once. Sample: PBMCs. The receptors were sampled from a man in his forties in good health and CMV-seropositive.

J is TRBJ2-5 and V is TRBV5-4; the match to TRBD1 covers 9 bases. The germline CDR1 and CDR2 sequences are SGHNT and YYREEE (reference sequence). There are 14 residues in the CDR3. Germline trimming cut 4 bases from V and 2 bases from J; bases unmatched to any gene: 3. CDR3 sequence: CASSLGQGQETQYF. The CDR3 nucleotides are TGTGCCAGCAGCCTGGGACAGGGTCAAGAGACCCAGTACTTC.

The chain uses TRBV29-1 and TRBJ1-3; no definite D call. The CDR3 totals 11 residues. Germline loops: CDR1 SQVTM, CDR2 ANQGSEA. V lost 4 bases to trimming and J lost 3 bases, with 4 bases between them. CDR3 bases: TGCAGCGTTGTCCTTGGAAACACCATATATTTT. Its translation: CSVVLGNTIYF.

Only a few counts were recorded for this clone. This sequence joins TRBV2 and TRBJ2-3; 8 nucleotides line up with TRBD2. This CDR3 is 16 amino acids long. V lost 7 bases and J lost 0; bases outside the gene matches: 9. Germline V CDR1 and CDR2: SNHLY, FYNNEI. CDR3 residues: CASKAGDSISTDTQYF. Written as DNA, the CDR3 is TGTGCCAGCAAAGCGGGGGATTCAATTAGCACAGATACGCAGTATTTT.

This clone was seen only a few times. The CDR3: CASSPLTSGDLETQYF. CDR3 nucleotides: TGTGCCAGCAGCCCTCTTACTAGCGGGGACTTAGAGACCCAGTACTTC. This chain joins TRBV27 and TRBJ2-5; 10 nucleotides align to TRBD2. The germline CDR1 and CDR2 sequences are MNHEY and SMNVEV (reference sequence). The V and J ends lost 6 bases and 4 bases, in that order; junction bases with no gene match: 11. The CDR3 contains 16 residues.

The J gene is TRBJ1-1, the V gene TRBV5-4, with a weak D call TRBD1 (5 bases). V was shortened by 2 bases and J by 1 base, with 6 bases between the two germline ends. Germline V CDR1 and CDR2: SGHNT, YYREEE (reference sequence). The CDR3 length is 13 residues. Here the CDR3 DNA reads TGTGCCAGCAGCTTTACAGGGAACACTGAAGCTTTCTTT. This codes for CASSFTGNTEAFF.

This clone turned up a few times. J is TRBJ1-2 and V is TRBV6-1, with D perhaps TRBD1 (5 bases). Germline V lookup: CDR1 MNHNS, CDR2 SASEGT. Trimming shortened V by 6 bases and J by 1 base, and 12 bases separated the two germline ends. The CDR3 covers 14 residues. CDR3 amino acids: CASRPGTYNYGYTF. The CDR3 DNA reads TGTGCCAGCAGGCCAGGGACTTATAACTATGGCTACACCTTC.

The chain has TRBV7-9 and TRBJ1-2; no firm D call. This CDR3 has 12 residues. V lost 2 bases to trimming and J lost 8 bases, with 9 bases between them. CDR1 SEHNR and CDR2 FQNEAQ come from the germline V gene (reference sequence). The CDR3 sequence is CASSLLSVGYTF. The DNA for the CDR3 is TGTGCCAGCAGCTTACTATCGGTAGGCTACACCTTC.

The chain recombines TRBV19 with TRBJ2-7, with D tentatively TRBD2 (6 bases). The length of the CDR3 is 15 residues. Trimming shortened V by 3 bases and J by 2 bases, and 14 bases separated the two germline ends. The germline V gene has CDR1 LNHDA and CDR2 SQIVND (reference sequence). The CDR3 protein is CASSMIRGLTYEQYF. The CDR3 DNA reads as TGTGCCAGTAGTATGATCCGGGGGTTAACCTACGAGCAGTACTTC. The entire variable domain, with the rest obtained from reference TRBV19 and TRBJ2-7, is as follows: DGGITQSPKYLFRKEGQNVTLSCEQNLNHDAMYWYRQDPGQGLRLIYYSQIVNDFQKGDIAEGYSVSREKKESFPLTVTSAQKNPTAFYLCASSMIRGLTYEQYFGPGTRLTVT.

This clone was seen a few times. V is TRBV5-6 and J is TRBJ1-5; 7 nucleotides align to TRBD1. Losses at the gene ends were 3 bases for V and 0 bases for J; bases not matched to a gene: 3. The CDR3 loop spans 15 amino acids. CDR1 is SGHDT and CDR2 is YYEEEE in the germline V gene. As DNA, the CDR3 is TGTGCCAGCAGCTCGACAGGGAATAGCAATCAGCCCCAGCATTTT. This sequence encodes CASSSTGNSNQPQHF.

The CDR3 DNA reads as TGTGCCAGCAGTTCACCACTTGGAAACACCATATATTTT. This sequence encodes CASSSPLGNTIYF. This chain uses TRBV6-5 with TRBJ1-3; D unclear. V lost 4 bases and J 3 bases, leaving 7 bases between the germline ends. CDR1 MNHEY and CDR2 SVGAGI come from the germline V gene. This CDR3 is built from 13 residues.

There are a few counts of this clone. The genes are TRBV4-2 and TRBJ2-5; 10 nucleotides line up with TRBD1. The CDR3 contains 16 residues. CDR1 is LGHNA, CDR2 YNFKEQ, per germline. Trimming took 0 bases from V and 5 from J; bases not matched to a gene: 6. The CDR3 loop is CASSQDLTGGAETQYF. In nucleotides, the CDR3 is TGTGCCAGCAGCCAAGATCTGACAGGGGGCGCGGAGACCCAGTACTTC.

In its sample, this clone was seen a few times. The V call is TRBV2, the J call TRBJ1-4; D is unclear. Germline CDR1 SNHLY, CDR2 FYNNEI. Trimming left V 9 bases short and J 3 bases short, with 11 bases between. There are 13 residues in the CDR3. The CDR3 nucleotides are TGTGCCAGTCGGGTGGCAGCTAATGAAAAACTGTTTTTT. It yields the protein CASRVAANEKLFF. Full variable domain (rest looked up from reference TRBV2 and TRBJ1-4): EPEVTQTPSHQVTQMGQEVILRCVPISNHLYFYWYRQILGQKVEFLVSFYNNEISEKSEIFDDQFSVERPDGSNFTLKIRSTKLEDSAMYFCASRVAANEKLFFGSGTQLSVL.

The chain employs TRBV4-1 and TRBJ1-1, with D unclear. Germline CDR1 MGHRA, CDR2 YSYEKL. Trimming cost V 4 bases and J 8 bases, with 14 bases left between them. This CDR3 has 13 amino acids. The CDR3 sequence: CASSPGNFREAFF. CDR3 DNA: TGCGCCAGCAGCCCCGGGAACTTTCGGGAAGCTTTCTTT.

CDR3 nucleotides: TGCGCCAGCAGCACTGATATCGCGGGAAGCACCAGAAAACTGTTTTTT. This codes for CASSTDIAGSTRKLFF. The chain links TRBV5-1 to TRBJ1-4; D remains ambiguous. CDR1 is SGHRS and CDR2 is YFSETQ in the germline V gene. This CDR3 comprises 16 residues. Trimming left V 4 bases short and J 10 bases short, with 23 bases between.

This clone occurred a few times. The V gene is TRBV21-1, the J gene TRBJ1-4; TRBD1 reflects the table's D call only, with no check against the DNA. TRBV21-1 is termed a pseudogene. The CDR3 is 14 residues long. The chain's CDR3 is CASSPGGAREKLFF. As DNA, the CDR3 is TGTGCCAGCAGCCCAGGGGGCGCCCGGGAAAAACTGTTTTTT.

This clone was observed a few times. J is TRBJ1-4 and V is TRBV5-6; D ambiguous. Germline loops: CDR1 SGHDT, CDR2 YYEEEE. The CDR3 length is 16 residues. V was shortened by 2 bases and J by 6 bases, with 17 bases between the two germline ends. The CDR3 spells CASSFWATGIDEKLFF. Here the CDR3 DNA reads TGTGCCAGCAGCTTTTGGGCCACCGGCATCGATGAAAAACTGTTTTTT.

As DNA, the CDR3 is TGTGCCAGTAGCAGGACGCGGGACGAGCAGTACTTC. It yields the protein CASSRTRDEQYF. This chain links TRBV19 with TRBJ2-7; tentative D call: TRBD2 (5 bases). CDR1 and CDR2 (germline): LNHDA, SQIVND (reference sequence). The CDR3 contains 12 residues. The ends were cut back, 6 bases at V and 5 bases at J, with 11 bases in the middle.

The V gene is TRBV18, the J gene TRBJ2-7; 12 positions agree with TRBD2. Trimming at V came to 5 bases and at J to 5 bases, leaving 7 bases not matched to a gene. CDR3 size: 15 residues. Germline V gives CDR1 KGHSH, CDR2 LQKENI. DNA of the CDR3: TGTGCCAGCTCATTCTTGACTAGCGGGAGTAACGAGCAGTACTTC. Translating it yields CASSFLTSGSNEQYF. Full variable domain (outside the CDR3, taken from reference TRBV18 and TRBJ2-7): NAGVMQNPRHLVRRRGQEARLRCSPMKGHSHVYWYRQLPEEGLKFMVYLQKENIIDESGMPKERFSAEFPKEGPSILRIQQVVRGDSAAYFCASSFLTSGSNEQYFGPGTRLTVT.

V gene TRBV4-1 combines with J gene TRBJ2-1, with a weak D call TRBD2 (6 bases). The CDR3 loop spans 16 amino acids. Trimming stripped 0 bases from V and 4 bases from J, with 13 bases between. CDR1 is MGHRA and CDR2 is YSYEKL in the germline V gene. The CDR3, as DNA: TGCGCCAGCAGCCAAGAATTGACTAGTCAGTACAATGAGCAGTTCTTC. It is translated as CASSQELTSQYNEQFF.

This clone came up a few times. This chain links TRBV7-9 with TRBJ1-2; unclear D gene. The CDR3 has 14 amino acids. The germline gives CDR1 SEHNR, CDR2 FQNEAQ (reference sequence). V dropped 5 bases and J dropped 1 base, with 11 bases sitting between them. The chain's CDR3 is CASSPLMSNYGYTF. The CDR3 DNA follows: TGTGCCAGCAGCCCCCTGATGAGTAACTATGGCTACACCTTC. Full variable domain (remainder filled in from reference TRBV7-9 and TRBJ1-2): DTGVSQNPRHKITKRGQNVTFRCDPISEHNRLYWYRQTLGQGPEFLTYFQNEAQLEKSRLLSDRFSAERPKGSFSTLEIQRTEQGDSAMYLCASSPLMSNYGYTFGSGTRLTVV.

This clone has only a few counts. In DNA form, the CDR3 reads TGTGCCAGTAGTACAGTCAGTGTTCGATTTAATCAGCCCCAGCATTTT. Translating gives CASSTVSVRFNQPQHF. The chain has TRBV19 and TRBJ1-5; unclear D gene. The V gene's germline CDR1 is LNHDA and CDR2 SQIVND (reference sequence). This CDR3 region has 16 residues. Trimming left V 4 bases short and J 4 bases short, with 17 bases between.

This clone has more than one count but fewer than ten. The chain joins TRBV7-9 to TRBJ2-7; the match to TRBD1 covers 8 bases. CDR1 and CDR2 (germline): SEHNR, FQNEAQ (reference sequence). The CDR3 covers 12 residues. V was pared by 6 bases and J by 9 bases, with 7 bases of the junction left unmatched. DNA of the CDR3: TGTGCCAGCAGTTCGGACAGGGTAAGGCAGTACTTC. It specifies CASSSDRVRQYF.

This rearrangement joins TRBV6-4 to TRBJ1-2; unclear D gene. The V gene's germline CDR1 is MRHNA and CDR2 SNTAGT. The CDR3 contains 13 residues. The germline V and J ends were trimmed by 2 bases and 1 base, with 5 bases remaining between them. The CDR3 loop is CASSDGNNYGYTF. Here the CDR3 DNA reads TGTGCCAGCAGTGACGGCAATAACTATGGCTACACCTTC.

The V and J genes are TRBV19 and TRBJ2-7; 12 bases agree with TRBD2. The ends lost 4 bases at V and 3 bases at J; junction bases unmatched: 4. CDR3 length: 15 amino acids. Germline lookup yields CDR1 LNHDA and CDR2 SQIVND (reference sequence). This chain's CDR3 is CASSKGLAGRYEQYF. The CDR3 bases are TGTGCCAGTAGTAAGGGACTAGCGGGCCGCTACGAGCAGTACTTC. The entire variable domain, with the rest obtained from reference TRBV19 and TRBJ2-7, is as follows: DGGITQSPKYLFRKEGQNVTLSCEQNLNHDAMYWYRQDPGQGLRLIYYSQIVNDFQKGDIAEGYSVSREKKESFPLTVTSAQKNPTAFYLCASSKGLAGRYEQYFGPGTRLTVT.

The CDR3 protein is CASRSSSGNTIYF. The CDR3 bases are TGTGCCAGTAGAAGCTCCTCTGGAAACACCATATATTTT. The chain couples TRBV19 to TRBJ1-3; no reliable D call. The CDR3 contains 13 residues. The V end was cut by 6 bases, the J end by 0 bases, with 6 bases between. Germline loops: CDR1 LNHDA, CDR2 SQIVND (reference sequence).

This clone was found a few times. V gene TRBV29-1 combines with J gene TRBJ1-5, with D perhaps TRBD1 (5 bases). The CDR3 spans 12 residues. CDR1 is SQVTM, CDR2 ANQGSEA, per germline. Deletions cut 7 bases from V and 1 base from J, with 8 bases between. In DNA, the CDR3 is TGCAGCGCCTCAGGGAGCAATCAGCCCCAGCATTTT. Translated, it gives CSASGSNQPQHF.

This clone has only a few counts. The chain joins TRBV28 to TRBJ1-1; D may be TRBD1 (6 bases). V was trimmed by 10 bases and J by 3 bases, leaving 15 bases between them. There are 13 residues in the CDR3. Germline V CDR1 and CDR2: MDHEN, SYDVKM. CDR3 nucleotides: TGTGCCACCATCAGACAGGATCACACTGAAGCTTTCTTT. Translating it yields CATIRQDHTEAFF.